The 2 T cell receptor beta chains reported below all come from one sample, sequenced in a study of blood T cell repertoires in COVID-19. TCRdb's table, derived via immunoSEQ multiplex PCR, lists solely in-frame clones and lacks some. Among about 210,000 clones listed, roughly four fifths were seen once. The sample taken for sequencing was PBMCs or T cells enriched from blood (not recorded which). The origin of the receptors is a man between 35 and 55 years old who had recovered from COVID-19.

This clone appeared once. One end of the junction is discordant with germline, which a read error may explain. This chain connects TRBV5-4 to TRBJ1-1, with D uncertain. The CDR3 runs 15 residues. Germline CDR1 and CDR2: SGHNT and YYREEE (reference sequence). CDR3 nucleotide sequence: TGTGCCAGCAGCTTCGGGGTCAGAGGGAACTCTGAAGCTTTCTTT. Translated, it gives CASSFGVRGNSEAFF.

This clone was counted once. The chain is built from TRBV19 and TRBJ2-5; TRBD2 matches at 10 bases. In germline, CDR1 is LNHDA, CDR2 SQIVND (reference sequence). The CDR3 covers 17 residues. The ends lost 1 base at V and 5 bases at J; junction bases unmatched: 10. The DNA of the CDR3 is TGTGCCAGTAGTATAGGGGGGCTAGCGGGAGAAGTTGAGACCCAGTACTTC. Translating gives CASSIGGLAGEVETQYF. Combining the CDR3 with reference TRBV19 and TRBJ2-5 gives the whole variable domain DGGITQSPKYLFRKEGQNVTLSCEQNLNHDAMYWYRQDPGQGLRLIYYSQIVNDFQKGDIAEGYSVSREKKESFPLTVTSAQKNPTAFYLCASSIGGLAGEVETQYFGPGTRLLVL.